The following is a T cell receptor beta chain sequence with its context. This clonotype was seen ten or more times. Its recognized antigen is unknown. The input lacks base qualities; no much larger clone sits a single base away. The data originate from a study of T-cell reconstitution after alpha-beta-depleted transplantation in children (dated by TCRdb to the mid-2010s). About the full investigation: The study quantitatively tracked T-cell immune reconstitution after TCRalphabeta/CD19-depleted allogeneic hematopoietic cell transplantation in children using TCR repertoire profiling. Findings and caveats that apply to the study as a whole: Apparently early alphabetaT-cell count recovery about two months after transplant reportedly relied on only several hundred rapidly expanded clones derived from non-depleted graft cells. Over subsequent months, a decline in hyperexpanded clone frequencies was noted, and after one year, T-cell counts and TCRbeta diversity were mostly ascribed to newly produced T cells. In some patients, the high TCRbeta diversity seen at day 60 was put down to recipient T cells and intrathymic progenitors that had survived conditioning.

From the germline V gene, CDR1 is SQVTM and CDR2 is ANQGSEA. Trimming leaves V shorter by 6 bases and J shorter by 11 bases, with the junction holding 9 bases beyond the gene matches. CDR3 length: 11 amino acids, cysteine to phenylalanine. Just the 33-base CDR3 DNA is kept, in frame starting at base 1. Libraries were constructed by PCR. Sequenced using an Illumina HiSeq 2500. TCR libraries were prepared with molecular barcoding, using unique molecular identifiers to normalize TCRbeta repertoire quantification. TCRdb reworked the public reads: Q25 trimming with fastp, MiXCR clone assembly, productive beta chains retained. Rows with one shared CDR3 protein collapse into an entry with the most common genes and DNA. The sample table shows 140,000 or so distinct CDR3 sequences, and around 10% are seen once. The ten largest clones add up to 18% of the sample. Read against the paper, the sample's treatment or condition label means: allogeneic hematopoietic cell transplantation with graft depleted of TCRalphabeta T cells and CD19 B cells. TCRalphabeta/CD19-depleted allogeneic hematopoietic cell grafts were given to the transplant recipients, all of whom were children.

The receptor chain draws on TRBV29-1 and TRBJ1-1; TRBD1 lines up with 7 middle nucleotides. This receptor was obtained from a female patient aged 2 to 10 who had a stem cell transplant for congenital amegakaryocytic thrombocytopenia, so the T cells may come from the graft donor. The sequencing here drew on PBMCs, mostly from graft donor cells, taken 180 days after TCRalphabeta/CD19-depleted stem cell transplant. CDR3 protein: CSVRGQEEAFF. The DNA sequence follows: TGCAGCGTCCGCGGACAGGAGGAGGCTTTCTTT.